This T cell receptor (beta chain) emerged from a study of T cell repertoires in cytomegalovirus infection. At the level of the study: Indications of both CMV infection and matching HLA type were provided by public TCR beta signatures. Study-level results: Clonotype analysis showed dominance of the ex vivo response by HLA-C-restricted CMV-specific TCR beta clonotypes.

This clonotype was observed at least ten times. Its antigen remains unknown. Germline values: CDR1 SGHTA, CDR2 FQGNSA. The CDR3 is 17 amino acids. The V segment lost 3 bases and the J segment 0 bases; nucleotides outside the gene matches: 10. MiXCR was run by TCRdb on the reads, yielding one entry per CDR3 protein. The table includes under 350,000 distinct CDR3 sequences, about 20% detected once. The rearrangement uses TRBV7-2 and TRBJ2-7; 8 nucleotides align to TRBD2. This specimen was cultured PBMCs, taken from culture after CMV antigen stimulation. This clonotype was sampled from a human donor in good health (CMV status not recorded). Some clones in this sample may be carry-over from other donors' samples. This CDR3 reads CASSLSAGGWSSYEQYF. CDR3 coding DNA: TGTGCCAGCAGCTTGTCGGCGGGAGGCTGGAGCTCCTACGAGCAGTACTTC.